These 25 T cell receptor beta chains were sequenced from one sample in a study of T-cell memory formation after mild COVID-19. From the 5' RACE reads, TCRdb called clonotypes with MiXCR, one entry per CDR3 protein. Counted here are under 700,000 distinct CDR3 sequences, roughly 20% occurring once; the ten biggest clones make up approximately 12%. The specimen sequenced was PBMCs or a T cell subset sorted from them (not recorded which). These receptors all come from an adult woman who had mild COVID-19 (a few samples of this study predate the infection). Cell type and time point are not known.

The chain recombines TRBV3-1 with TRBJ2-2; the D is unclear. CDR3 size: 15 residues. Per germline, CDR1 LGHDT and CDR2 YNNKEL (reference sequence). Deletions cut 2 bases from V and 3 bases from J, with 10 bases between. This CDR3 is CASSQHGPDTGELFF. As DNA, the CDR3 is TGTGCCAGCAGCCAACACGGCCCGGACACCGGGGAGCTGTTTTTT.

The CDR3 DNA is TGTGCCAGCAGTTCTTTCGGACGTAGTGGCACTGAAGCTTTCTTT. Protein sequence: CASSSFGRSGTEAFF. The chain has TRBV6-5 and TRBJ1-1; D not certain. V lost 4 bases and J 4 bases, leaving 16 bases between the germline ends. In germline, CDR1 is MNHEY, CDR2 SVGAGI. CDR3 length: 15 residues.

The rearrangement uses TRBV12-3 or TRBV12-4 and TRBJ2-2; D is ambiguous. Trimming stripped 2 bases from V and 6 bases from J, with 7 bases between. This CDR3 spans 13 amino acids. Written as DNA, the CDR3 is TGTGCCAGCAGTTTACATGATCCCGGGGAGCTGTTTTTT. Protein product: CASSLHDPGELFF.

Many counts were recorded for this clonotype. The chain employs TRBV10-3 and TRBJ2-7; D ambiguous. Germline CDR1 is ENHRY and CDR2 is SYGVKD. Between the trimmed V and J ends, which lost 8 bases and 1 base, there was a span of 9 bases. The CDR3 is made up of 12 amino acids. The CDR3 sequence: CAIGKVSYEQYF. The CDR3 bases are TGTGCCATCGGTAAAGTTTCCTACGAGCAGTACTTC.

This clonotype was seen more than once but under ten times. The rearrangement links TRBV6-5 to TRBJ1-1; no reliable D call. Germline V lookup: CDR1 MNHEY, CDR2 SVGAGI. Trimming cost V 3 bases and J 7 bases, with 9 bases left between them. The CDR3 spans 12 residues. CDR3 region: CASSYKGGEAFF. In nucleotides, the CDR3 is TGTGCCAGCAGTTATAAGGGAGGTGAAGCTTTCTTT.

This chain links TRBV5-1 with TRBJ1-2; 7 positions agree with TRBD1. The CDR3 contains 14 residues. From germline, CDR1 is SGHRS and CDR2 YFSETQ. Unmatched junction bases numbered 7, after V lost 0 bases and J lost 8 bases. The CDR3 DNA reads as TGCGCCAGCAGCTTGGGAGGGGGCGTCGTGGGCTACACCTTC. This codes for CASSLGGGVVGYTF.

The chain couples TRBV7-9 to TRBJ1-1; no reliable D call. The CDR3 is made up of 13 amino acids. From germline, CDR1 is SEHNR and CDR2 FQNEAQ (reference sequence). Trimming shortened V by 2 bases and J by 1 base, and 5 bases separated the two germline ends. The CDR3 region is CASSLMPNTEAFF. The DNA for the CDR3 is TGTGCCAGCAGCTTAATGCCGAACACTGAAGCTTTCTTT.

The chain carries TRBV12-3 or TRBV12-4 and TRBJ2-1; D call uncertain. This CDR3 region has 15 residues. Trimming removed 1 base at V and 7 bases at J, with 14 bases between. The CDR3 sequence is CASSLDGERRNEQFF. The CDR3 DNA reads as TGTGCCAGCAGTTTAGATGGAGAACGACGGAATGAGCAGTTCTTC.

The chain recombines TRBV11-2 with TRBJ2-6; D is possibly TRBD1 (5 bases). CDR3 length: 15 residues. Trimming took 5 bases from V and 5 from J, leaving 13 bases between them. Germline V lookup: CDR1 SGHAT, CDR2 FQNNGV. The CDR3, as DNA: TGTGCCAGCAGCGCAGAGGCAGGGTGGGCCAACGTCCTGACTTTC. Amino acids: CASSAEAGWANVLTF.

This clonotype was seen more than once but under ten times. The chain is built from TRBV3-1 and TRBJ2-6; D not resolved. The CDR3 covers 19 residues. The germline V gene has CDR1 LGHDT and CDR2 YNNKEL (reference sequence). Deletions cut 4 bases from V and 0 bases from J, with 19 bases between. As DNA, the CDR3 is TGTGCCAGCAGCCTAGCCGGTAGGGTGCGAGGCTCTGGGGCCAACGTCCTGACTTTC. Its protein product is CASSLAGRVRGSGANVLTF.

This chain uses TRBV7-2 with TRBJ2-2; no clear D. Germline values: CDR1 SGHTA, CDR2 FQGNSA. This CDR3 contains 12 residues. V lost 3 bases and J lost 6, with 5 bases in between. The CDR3 DNA reads TGTGCCAGCAGCTTCGTGTCCGGGGAGCTGTTTTTT. It encodes CASSFVSGELFF.

This clonotype was observed a handful of times. The CDR3 here is CASSATTRNTEAFF. CDR3 nucleotide sequence: TGTGCCAGCAGTGCTACGACAAGAAATACTGAAGCTTTCTTT. The chain uses TRBV2 and TRBJ1-1; D gene ambiguous. The CDR3 length is 14 residues. CDR1 SNHLY and CDR2 FYNNEI come from the germline V gene. Trimming took off 4 bases at V and 5 bases at J, with 14 bases between the two ends.

J is TRBJ1-3 and V is TRBV6-6; TRBD1 is a possible D gene (6 bases). Germline CDR1 MNHNY, CDR2 SVGAGI (reference sequence). Trimming stripped 0 bases from V and 4 bases from J, with 10 bases between. This CDR3 spans 15 amino acids. Here the CDR3 DNA reads TGTGCCAGCAGTTACTCGGGGGCGCCCGGAAACACCATATATTTT. This codes for CASSYSGAPGNTIYF.

The rearrangement joins TRBV5-1 to TRBJ2-3; 9 bases line up with TRBD1. This CDR3 has 14 residues. V trimming: 5 bases; J trimming: 2 bases; junction bases outside the gene matches: 3. Germline CDR1 and CDR2: SGHRS and YFSETQ. DNA for the CDR3: TGCGCCAGCAGGTGGACAGGGGACACAGATACGCAGTATTTT. This gives the protein CASRWTGDTDTQYF.

This chain links TRBV24-1 with TRBJ2-7; D is ambiguous. CDR1 KGHDR and CDR2 SFDVKD come from the germline V gene. There are 14 residues in the CDR3. Trimming stripped 0 bases from V and 2 bases from J, with 7 bases between. CDR3 amino acids: CATSDLDPPYEQYF. CDR3 DNA: TGTGCCACCAGTGATTTGGATCCGCCCTACGAGCAGTACTTC.

In its sample, this clonotype was seen a few times. V gene TRBV5-4 combines with J gene TRBJ2-2; unclear D gene. The V gene lost 0 bases and the J gene lost 7 bases, with 7 bases spanning the gap. The CDR3 is made up of 13 amino acids. Germline CDR1 and CDR2: SGHNT and YYREEE (reference sequence). CDR3 in amino acids: CASSLAGYGELFF. In DNA, the CDR3 is TGTGCCAGCAGCTTGGCCGGTTACGGGGAGCTGTTTTTT.

This clonotype was seen more than once but under ten times. The rearrangement joins TRBV7-2 to TRBJ1-5; 8 positions agree with TRBD1. In germline, CDR1 is SGHTA, CDR2 FQGNSA. V lost 7 bases to trimming and J lost 0 bases; unmatched junction nucleotides: 11. This CDR3 contains 17 residues. The CDR3 DNA sequence: TGTGCCAGCATCAAAGGTATGGACAGGGCTAGCAATCAGCCCCAGCATTTT. Translating it yields CASIKGMDRASNQPQHF.

With regard to this clonotype: Compared with germline, one end of the junction differs, possibly owing to a read error. V is TRBV7-9 and J is TRBJ1-3; no definite D call. The CDR3 covers 18 residues. Germline V gives CDR1 SEHNR, CDR2 FQNEAQ (reference sequence). CDR3 DNA: TGTGCCAGCAGCCCGAGGAGGGTCCTGACCGGATCTGGATACACCATATATTTT. Its protein product is CASSPRRVLTGSGYTIYF.

In DNA, the CDR3 is TGTGCCAGCAGCACCGGGACAGGGGGAAATCAGCCCCAGCATTTT. Translation: CASSTGTGGNQPQHF. The chain carries TRBV9 and TRBJ1-5; the match to TRBD1 covers 11 bases. V was pared by 4 bases and J by 4 bases, with 4 bases of the junction left unmatched. The germline V gene encodes CDR1 SGDLS and CDR2 YYNGEE. There are 15 residues in the CDR3.

This clonotype was seen more than once but under ten times. This rearrangement joins TRBV20-1 to TRBJ2-7; perhaps TRBD1 as D (6 bases). The CDR3 sequence is 17 residues long. CDR1 DFQATT and CDR2 SNEGSKA come from the germline V gene (reference sequence). V lost 3 bases, J lost 6 bases, and 27 bases lay in between. The CDR3 region is CSASSEWRASGAGEQYF. CDR3 nucleotides: TGCAGTGCTAGTTCGGAGTGGCGGGCGTCAGGGGCTGGCGAGCAGTACTTC.

A few counts support this clonotype. The chain is built from TRBV29-1 and TRBJ2-1; tentatively, D is TRBD2 (7 bases). CDR1 is SQVTM and CDR2 is ANQGSEA in the germline V gene. The CDR3 extends over 15 amino acids. V lost 3 bases, J lost 4 bases, and 16 bases lay in between. The CDR3 here is CSVEGGGPPYNEQFF. The CDR3 DNA reads as TGCAGCGTTGAGGGGGGGGGGCCCCCTTACAATGAGCAGTTCTTC.

This clonotype was seen once. This chain joins TRBV27 and TRBJ2-7; 8 bases map to TRBD1. Looked up from germline, CDR1 is MNHEY and CDR2 is SMNVEV (reference sequence). J lost 6 bases, V lost 5 bases, and 21 bases had no gene match. The CDR3 has 18 residues. CDR3 coding DNA: TGTGCCAGCAGTACAGGGGGAGTTTTCCGGGACAACTCCCTCGAGCAGTACTTC. It encodes CASSTGGVFRDNSLEQYF.

The J gene is TRBJ2-1, the V gene TRBV11-1, with 11 nucleotides matching TRBD2. Germline loops: CDR1 SGHAT, CDR2 FQDESV (reference sequence). V was pared by 6 bases and J by 1 base, with 17 bases of the junction left unmatched. The CDR3 is made up of 20 amino acids. The CDR3 nucleotides read TGTGCCAGCAGGCCAGCGACGGGTACTAGCGGGAGAATATCCTACAATGAGCAGTTCTTC. Protein product: CASRPATGTSGRISYNEQFF. The full variable domain, completed using reference TRBV11-1 and TRBJ2-1, is EAEVAQSPRYKITEKSQAVAFWCDPISGHATLYWYRQILGQGPELLVQFQDESVVDDSQLPKDRFSAERLKGVDSTLKIQPAELGDSAMYLCASRPATGTSGRISYNEQFFGPGTRLTVL.

The chain couples TRBV5-1 to TRBJ1-1; D call uncertain. V lost 0 bases and J lost 4, with 10 bases in between. Germline CDR1 and CDR2: SGHRS and YFSETQ. The CDR3 spans 14 residues. In nucleotides, the CDR3 is TGCGCCAGCAGCTTGGACCCAGGTTCCACTGAAGCTTTCTTT. Protein sequence: CASSLDPGSTEAFF.

Only a few counts were recorded for this clonotype. The chain uses TRBV3-1 and TRBJ2-7; TRBD2 agrees at 14 bases. The germline V gene encodes CDR1 LGHDT and CDR2 YNNKEL (reference sequence). Trimming took 1 base from V and 4 from J; bases not matched to a gene: 0. The length of the CDR3 is 15 residues. The CDR3 nucleotides are TGTGCCAGCAGCCAAGGGACTAGCGGGAGGTACGAGCAGTACTTC. Translating it yields CASSQGTSGRYEQYF.